This T cell receptor (beta chain) was identified during a study of CD8+CD57+ T cells in acquired aplastic anemia (dated by TCRdb to 2016 to 2019). Background on the whole study: A mean of about 3 ug of DNA, ranging from roughly 0.2 to 27.4 ug, was extracted from sorted CD4+ and CD8+ cells. Healthy donor samples averaged about 9.9 million reads for CD4+ and 11 million to 14 million for CD8+ cells. What the research found in general, with its limitations: Some 30 CD8+ CDR3 sequences were shared between patients and controls but appeared highly expressed in patients and within their immunodominant clones. Between patients and healthy controls, no significant difference in CD8+ Simpson's diversity was found (P=0.060).

TCR beta VDJ combination and CDR3 sequence profiling used genomic DNA as the template. TCR repertoire sequencing was run on an Illumina HiSeq 2000. The authors' pipeline ran thus. Repertoire assessment relied on Simpson's diversity index, CDR3 size and DJ length profiles, and TRBV/TRBJ rearrangement plots. The immunodominant clone was defined as the most abundant DNA sequence in deep sequencing data. CDR3 amino acid sequences were screened for sharing across subjects and compared with published repertoires and the VDJdb database. TCRdb cleaned the public reads at Q25 with fastp, built clones with MiXCR and kept in-frame beta chains. One record per CDR3 amino acid sequence lists the most common genes and DNA. These V and J calls originate from TCRdb's pipeline instead of the authors' own analysis. Here the sample has around 200,000 distinct CDR3 sequences; around 63% occur a single time. 25% to 35% of the sample goes to the ten largest clones.

The study deep-sequenced TCR repertoires of sorted CD4+ and CD8+ blood T cells from severe aplastic anemia patients and healthy subjects. Ficoll-Paque density gradient centrifugation was used to isolate peripheral blood mononuclear cells. Before DNA extraction, CD4+ and CD8+ T cells were sorted by FACS or by magnetic beads. The table lists this clonotype with many counts. Its antigen remains unidentified. No per-base quality is available; no much larger clone lies one base away. The germline V gene (reference sequence) gives CDR1 as LNHDA and CDR2 as SQIVND. The CDR3 contains 13 residues, cysteine and phenylalanine counted. Just CDR3 DNA is preserved here, 39 bases in frame from base 1. Trimming removed 3 bases from V and 5 bases from J, leaving 11 bases between the germline ends.

The TCR was taken from a human donor in good health. Recombination joined TRBV19 with TRBJ2-7; TRBD1 is a weak D gene call, 6 bases matching. Source material: sorted CD4+, CD8+, or CD8+CD57+ T cells (not recorded which) from PBMCs. CDR3 protein: CASSIGNRDEQYF. The DNA sequence reads TGTGCCAGTAGTATCGGGAACAGGGACGAGCAGTACTTC. With the rest looked up from the reference TRBV19 and TRBJ2-7 genes rather than sequenced, the full variable domain is DGGITQSPKYLFRKEGQNVTLSCEQNLNHDAMYWYRQDPGQGLRLIYYSQIVNDFQKGDIAEGYSVSREKKESFPLTVTSAQKNPTAFYLCASSIGNRDEQYFGPGTRLTVT.